This T cell receptor beta chain is drawn from a study of blood T cells in healthy people across ages. A second about 7 to 11 cycle PCR used barcoded and J-beta primers. Each cDNA was tagged by a template-switch adaptor containing 12 random nucleotides. One entry per CDR3 protein, called by TCRdb with MiXCR from the 5' RACE reads. The data contain some 930,000 distinct CDR3 sequences, roughly 28% of them seen just once; the ten biggest clones take up roughly a tenth. Per the germline V gene, CDR1 is MDHEN and CDR2 is SYDVKM. This CDR3 is 13 amino acids long. V was pared by 6 bases and J by 8 bases, with 16 bases between. This clonotype has more than one count but fewer than ten. The data were also submitted as part of a second study, on T cells of mothers and their children.

Sample: blood. The sequence was obtained from a woman between 40 and 50 years old in good health. This rearrangement joins TRBV28 to TRBJ1-2; a possible D gene is TRBD1 (5 bases). The CDR3 coding sequence is TGTGCCAGCAGGAATCAGGGAAATCGGGGCTACACCTTC. This codes for CASRNQGNRGYTF.